A single sample gave rise to the 6 T cell receptor beta chains below, sequenced in a study of regulatory T cells in long-lasting Graves disease listed by TCRdb under 2021. Receptors were amplified or captured by multiplex PCR. For sequencing, an Illumina HiSeq 4000 was employed. iRepertoire HTBI primers and Arm-PCR amplification of CDR3 regions were used to construct TCR beta libraries. In TCRdb, the public reads were trimmed at Q25 with fastp and aligned with MiXCR, with productive beta chains retained. Duplicate CDR3 protein sequences are folded into a single record with the most common DNA and genes. The sample table lists roughly 610,000 distinct CDR3 sequences, about 15% of them with a count of one. More than 15% of the sample belongs to the ten largest clones. The time point label, as the study defines it: newly diagnosed GD, antithyroid drugs for less than 3 months. RNA was extracted from PBMCs in TRIzol for both TCR sequencing and RNA sequencing.

These data were likewise used in another study, on T cells in Graves' hyperthyroidism and ophthalmopathy.

Here the sequenced sample was peripheral blood mononuclear cells (PBMCs), taken at new diagnosis, from a patient treated with antithyroid drugs. The receptors derive from a woman aged 30 to 39 with Graves disease. Donor details come from another sample of the same person, matched by shared clones.

This clonotype was counted ten times or more. The V and J genes are TRBV2 and TRBJ1-4, with D possibly matching TRBD1 (6 bases). CDR3 length: 14 residues. From germline, CDR1 is SNHLY and CDR2 FYNNEI. The V end lost 6 bases, the J end lost 2 bases, and 10 bases lay between the germline ends. The CDR3 DNA is TGTGCCAGCAGAGTAGGGGGGACTAATGAAAAACTGTTTTTT. This gives the protein CASRVGGTNEKLFF.

The rearrangement uses TRBV19 and TRBJ2-7; 7 bases are a match to TRBD2. The junction had 9 bases not matched to a gene; V was cut back by 7 bases and J by 0 bases. The CDR3 runs to 15 residues. Germline V gives CDR1 LNHDA, CDR2 SQIVND (reference sequence). CDR3 in amino acids: CASNRPGGSSYEQYF. The CDR3 DNA sequence: TGTGCCAGTAACCGCCCCGGGGGGAGCTCCTACGAGCAGTACTTC.

V and J are TRBV7-9 and TRBJ2-1; D is possibly TRBD2 (7 bases). Trimming shortened V by 1 base and J by 0 bases, and 10 bases separated the two germline ends. Germline V gene sequence: CDR1 SEHNR, CDR2 FQNEAQ (reference sequence). This CDR3 spans 16 amino acids. CDR3 DNA: TGTGCCAGCAGCTTAGGAGCGGGACACTCCTACAATGAGCAGTTCTTC. This sequence encodes CASSLGAGHSYNEQFF.

This clonotype was counted many times. The J gene is TRBJ1-2, the V gene TRBV28; 9 bases line up with TRBD1. This CDR3 is built from 14 residues. Trimming removed 3 bases from V and 5 bases from J; junction bases left unmatched: 4. CDR1 and CDR2 from the germline V gene are MDHEN and SYDVKM. The CDR3 loop is CASSLRGTGYGYTF. CDR3 DNA sequence: TGTGCCAGCAGTTTGCGAGGGACAGGGTATGGCTACACCTTC.

This clonotype was found many times. This rearrangement joins TRBV6-2 or TRBV6-3 to TRBJ1-1, with a weak D call TRBD1 (5 bases). CDR1 and CDR2 (germline): MNHEY, SVGEGT. V was cut by 0 bases and J by 3 bases, with 11 bases left in between. The CDR3 has 15 amino acids. The DNA for the CDR3 is TGTGCCAGCAGTTACTCCGGGACGGGGCACACTGAAGCTTTCTTT. Amino acids: CASSYSGTGHTEAFF.

This clonotype was counted many times. The rearrangement joins TRBV28 to TRBJ1-1; weak D call: TRBD1 (6 bases). V was shortened by 5 bases and J by 1 base, with 14 bases between the two germline ends. This CDR3 is built from 15 residues. CDR1 MDHEN and CDR2 SYDVKM come from the germline V gene. The CDR3 sequence: CASSVPGQSNTEAFF. DNA of the CDR3: TGTGCCAGCAGTGTACCCGGACAGTCGAACACTGAAGCTTTCTTT. The variable domain in full, with the rest retrieved from reference TRBV28 and TRBJ1-1, is DVKVTQSSRYLVKRTGEKVFLECVQDMDHENMFWYRQDPGLGLRLIYFSYDVKMKEKGDIPEGYSVSREKKERFSLILESASTNQTSMYLCASSVPGQSNTEAFFGQGTRLTVV.